The 11 T cell receptor beta chains reported below all come from one sample, sequenced in a study of blood T cell repertoires in COVID-19. The protocol was immunoSEQ multiplex PCR, while the TCRdb copy is restricted to in-frame clones and leaves out a portion. This sample has approximately 190,000 clones, with about 88% found just once. The specimen was PBMCs or T cells enriched from blood (not recorded which). Receptor source: a woman aged 40 to 49 in a cohort exposed to, infected with or recovered from COVID-19 (not recorded which).

The gene calls are TRBV19 and TRBJ2-7; tentatively, D is TRBD2 (6 bases). Germline CDR1 LNHDA, CDR2 SQIVND (reference sequence). The CDR3 is made up of 13 amino acids. Between the trimmed V and J ends, which lost 6 bases and 7 bases, there was a span of 16 bases. The chain's CDR3 is CASRKGGGVEQYF. CDR3 in DNA: TGTGCCAGTAGGAAGGGAGGCGGAGTAGAGCAGTACTTC.

This clone is a singleton in its sample. The genes are TRBV10-3 and TRBJ1-1, with TRBD1 matching over 11 bases. The V and J ends lost 6 bases and 5 bases, in that order; junction bases with no gene match: 2. CDR3 length: 13 residues. Germline V gene sequence: CDR1 ENHRY, CDR2 SYGVKD. CDR3 amino acids: CAIRGTGGTEAFF. In DNA, the CDR3 is TGTGCCATCAGGGGGACAGGGGGGACTGAAGCTTTCTTT.

V is TRBV14 and J is TRBJ2-2; 7 bases agree with TRBD1. The CDR3 loop spans 17 amino acids. Germline V CDR1 and CDR2: SGHDN, FVKESK. The ends lost 1 base at V and 5 bases at J; junction bases unmatched: 10. In DNA, the CDR3 is TGTGCCAGCAGCCAAGGGGTACCCGGACAGGTAACCGGGGAGCTGTTTTTT. It is translated as CASSQGVPGQVTGELFF.

The chain is built from TRBV5-1 and TRBJ2-2; D may be TRBD2 (6 bases). The CDR3 has 14 residues. The V gene lost 4 bases and the J gene lost 7 bases, with 14 bases spanning the gap. Germline-derived CDR1 and CDR2 are SGHRS and YFSETQ. As DNA, the CDR3 is TGCGCCAGCAGCCCGACTAGAGTAGGCGGGGAGCTGTTTTTT. Protein sequence: CASSPTRVGGELFF.

This clone was seen a handful of times. This chain connects TRBV27 to TRBJ1-5; 8 bases are a match to TRBD1. CDR1 is MNHEY and CDR2 is SMNVEV in the germline V gene (reference sequence). The ends lost 2 bases at V and 7 bases at J; junction bases unmatched: 10. CDR3 length: 16 residues. As DNA, the CDR3 is TGTGCCAGCAGTTTAATCGGACAGGGATCAAACCAGCCCCAGCATTTT. This translates into CASSLIGQGSNQPQHF.

The chain combines TRBV2 with TRBJ2-3, with D tentatively TRBD2 (5 bases). CDR1 SNHLY and CDR2 FYNNEI come from the germline V gene. The V end was cut by 5 bases, the J end by 4 bases, with 16 bases between. The CDR3 is 15 residues long. The CDR3 sequence is CASSNTRRMSDTQYF. In DNA form, the CDR3 reads TGTGCCAGCAGTAATACTCGGAGGATGTCAGATACGCAGTATTTT.

This sequence joins TRBV10-3 and TRBJ1-1, with no clear D. Germline V CDR1 and CDR2: ENHRY, SYGVKD. The CDR3 runs 14 residues. The ends were cut back, 7 bases at V and 0 bases at J, with 12 bases in the middle. CDR3 sequence reads: CAIKIGQLNTEAFF. CDR3 bases: TGTGCCATCAAAATTGGCCAGTTGAACACTGAAGCTTTCTTT.

The gene calls are TRBV5-8 and TRBJ1-1; D gene unclear. CDR1 and CDR2 from the germline V gene are SGHTS and YDEGEE. The germline V and J ends were trimmed by 0 bases and 2 bases, with 14 bases remaining between them. The CDR3 has 16 residues. In DNA form, the CDR3 reads TGTGCCAGCAGCTTGGTATCTCGGGATTTTAACACTGAAGCTTTCTTT. This translates into CASSLVSRDFNTEAFF.

This clone has just one count. The sample carries other DNA sequences with the same CDR3. V usage is TRBV5-1 and J usage is TRBJ1-1; tentative D call: TRBD1 (6 bases). This CDR3 spans 14 amino acids. V lost 0 bases and J 4 bases, leaving 10 bases between the germline ends. Germline V gene sequence: CDR1 SGHRS, CDR2 YFSETQ. The chain's CDR3 is CASSLEGVVTEAFF. CDR3 in DNA: TGCGCCAGCAGCTTGGAGGGGGTGGTCACTGAAGCTTTCTTT.

The J gene is TRBJ1-1, the V gene TRBV14, with unresolved D. The CDR3 has 13 residues. Germline CDR1 reads SGHDN; CDR2 reads FVKESK. The V and J ends lost 1 base and 1 base respectively, with 4 bases between them. DNA of the CDR3: TGTGCCAGCAGCCAAGGGGCGAACACTGAAGCTTTCTTT. Encoded protein: CASSQGANTEAFF.

The V and J genes are TRBV7-2 and TRBJ2-1, with 11 nucleotides matching TRBD2. The germline CDR1 and CDR2 sequences are SGHTA and FQGNSA. The CDR3 sequence is 15 residues long. V lost 1 base and J lost 10; bases outside the gene matches: 6. CDR3 residues: CASSLVSGGAGEQFF. The CDR3 DNA follows: TGTGCCAGCAGCTTAGTTAGCGGGGGGGCAGGAGAGCAGTTCTTC.